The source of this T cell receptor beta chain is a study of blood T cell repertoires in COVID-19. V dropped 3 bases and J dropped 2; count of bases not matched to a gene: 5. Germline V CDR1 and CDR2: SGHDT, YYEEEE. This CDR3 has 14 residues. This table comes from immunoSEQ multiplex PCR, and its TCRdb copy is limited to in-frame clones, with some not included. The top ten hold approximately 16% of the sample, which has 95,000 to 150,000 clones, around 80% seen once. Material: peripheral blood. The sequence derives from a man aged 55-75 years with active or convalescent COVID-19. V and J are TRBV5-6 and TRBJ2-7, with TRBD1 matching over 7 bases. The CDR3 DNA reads TGTGCCAGCAGCTATTGGGACAGACCCTACGAGCAGTACTTC. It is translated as CASSYWDRPYEQYF.